The 14 T cell receptor beta chains presented below share a single source sample, sequenced in a study of graft-versus-host responses after intestinal transplantation. The protocol was immunoSEQ multiplex PCR, while the TCRdb copy is restricted to in-frame clones and leaves out a portion. The data show 95,000 to 110,000 clones, 93% seen once. These receptors lack a known antigen. Sequencing used unstimulated CD8+ T cells sorted from spleen or lymph node cells, obtained before intestinal transplant. The receptors here all came from a human donor who received an intestinal transplant.

This clone was seen just once. The rearrangement joins TRBV7-6 to TRBJ1-1, with D unresolved. Germline V gene sequence: CDR1 SGHVS, CDR2 FNYEAQ. Trimming took off 1 base at V and 2 bases at J, with 8 bases between the two ends. The length of the CDR3 is 14 residues. The DNA of the CDR3 is TGTGCCAGCAGCTTAGAGACCCTAAACACTGAAGCTTTCTTT. Translation gives CASSLETLNTEAFF.

The chain combines TRBV7-2 with TRBJ2-3; unclear D gene. The length of the CDR3 is 15 residues. Germline V gives CDR1 SGHTA, CDR2 FQGNSA. The V end was cut by 5 bases, the J end by 2 bases, with 14 bases between. The CDR3 bases are TGTGCCAGCAGCCAAGCCGGCCGGACCACAGATACGCAGTATTTT. Protein product: CASSQAGRTTDTQYF.

The chain carries TRBV6-6 and TRBJ2-5; 10 bases agree with TRBD2. The CDR3 is 15 amino acids. Germline V gene lookup returns CDR1 MNHNY and CDR2 SVGAGI (reference sequence). J was trimmed by 5 bases and V by 5 bases; bases with no gene match: 8. For the CDR3, the DNA is TGTGCCAGCAGTCTCACTAGCGGGGTAGGGGAGACCCAGTACTTC. Its translation is CASSLTSGVGETQYF.

The chain couples TRBV15 to TRBJ1-2, with D possibly TRBD1 on 5 matching bases. The length of the CDR3 is 15 residues. The germline V and J ends were trimmed by 5 bases and 3 bases, with 16 bases remaining between them. CDR1 and CDR2 from the germline V gene are LNHNV and YYDKDF (reference sequence). The CDR3 region is CATSQSSGPHYGYTF. In nucleotides, the CDR3 is TGTGCCACCAGCCAATCCTCGGGGCCTCACTATGGCTACACCTTC.

The chain links TRBV27 to TRBJ1-6; no clear D gene. V gave up 9 bases and J gave up 4 bases, with 7 bases separating them. Germline assignment: CDR1 MNHEY and CDR2 SMNVEV (reference sequence). This CDR3 has 12 amino acids. CDR3 amino acids: CASQTYNSPLHF. Written as DNA, the CDR3 is TGTGCCAGTCAGACTTATAATTCACCCCTCCACTTT.

The V gene is TRBV7-9, the J gene TRBJ1-2; 7 nucleotides line up with TRBD1. V shed 1 base and J 6 bases; nucleotides not matched to a gene: 8. CDR3 length: 15 residues. Germline CDR1 and CDR2: SEHNR and FQNEAQ (reference sequence). The CDR3: CASSLGADRVNGYTF. CDR3 nucleotide sequence: TGTGCCAGCAGCTTAGGGGCAGACAGGGTTAATGGCTACACCTTC.

The CDR3 here is CASSTDREVETQYF. CDR3 in DNA: TGTGCCAGCAGCACCGACAGGGAGGTAGAGACCCAGTACTTC. The chain recombines TRBV5-4 with TRBJ2-5; TRBD1 might be the D (7 bases). The CDR3 covers 14 residues. Looked up from germline, CDR1 is SGHNT and CDR2 is YYREEE (reference sequence). V lost 4 bases and J lost 4, with 14 bases in between.

The rearrangement links TRBV29-1 to TRBJ2-1; 11 bases match TRBD2. From germline, CDR1 is SQVTM and CDR2 ANQGSEA. The CDR3 length is 19 residues. With V trimmed by 0 bases and J by 8 bases, 18 bases remained unmatched. CDR3 nucleotides: TGCAGCGTTGAAGATCCTACTGGCGTCAAACTAGCGGGGGTTTATGAGCAGTTCTTC. Translated: CSVEDPTGVKLAGVYEQFF.

The chain is built from TRBV2 and TRBJ1-1; perhaps TRBD1 as D (5 bases). Germline V gene data show CDR1 as SNHLY and CDR2 as FYNNEI. This CDR3 is built from 9 residues. Between the trimmed V and J ends, which lost 10 bases and 7 bases, there was a span of 7 bases. The chain's CDR3 is CATTVEAFF. In nucleotides, the CDR3 is TGTGCCACGACAGTTGAAGCTTTCTTT. The entire variable domain, with the rest obtained from reference TRBV2 and TRBJ1-1, is as follows: EPEVTQTPSHQVTQMGQEVILRCVPISNHLYFYWYRQILGQKVEFLVSFYNNEISEKSEIFDDQFSVERPDGSNFTLKIRSTKLEDSAMYFCATTVEAFFGQGTRLTVV.

The chain links TRBV5-1 to TRBJ2-5; 8 bases are shared with TRBD1. The V segment lost 0 bases and the J segment 2 bases; nucleotides outside the gene matches: 6. The CDR3 covers 16 residues. Per the germline V gene, CDR1 is SGHRS and CDR2 is YFSETQ. The CDR3 region is CASSLEGTGSQETQYF. The CDR3 nucleotides read TGCGCCAGCAGCTTGGAAGGGACAGGAAGTCAAGAGACCCAGTACTTC.

This chain joins TRBV5-4 and TRBJ1-4, with a weak D call TRBD1 (5 bases). The CDR3 has 12 residues. Trimming stripped 4 bases from V and 7 bases from J, with 8 bases between. Germline values: CDR1 SGHNT, CDR2 YYREEE (reference sequence). The CDR3 sequence is CASSDDSEKLFF. CDR3 in DNA: TGTGCCAGCAGCGACGACAGTGAAAAACTGTTTTTT.

This chain connects TRBV2 to TRBJ1-3; D not resolved. Trimming stripped 10 bases from V and 0 bases from J, with 16 bases between. The CDR3 has 15 amino acids. Per germline, CDR1 SNHLY and CDR2 FYNNEI. In DNA form, the CDR3 reads TGTGCCACCGACACTACCCTCCACTCTGGAAACACCATATATTTT. Protein product: CATDTTLHSGNTIYF.

The chain is built from TRBV12-5 and TRBJ1-2, with unresolved D. CDR3 size: 12 residues. CDR1 LGHNT and CDR2 FRNRAP come from the germline V gene. Deletions cut 6 bases from V and 6 bases from J, with 11 bases between. In DNA form, the CDR3 reads TGTGCTAGTGGCCGCCGACGAGATGGCTACACCTTC. As protein: CASGRRRDGYTF.

This chain uses TRBV4-1 with TRBJ2-1, with TRBD1 matching 7 bases. Per the germline V gene, CDR1 is MGHRA and CDR2 is YSYEKL. CDR3 size: 16 residues. V dropped 2 bases and J dropped 0; count of bases not matched to a gene: 4. CDR3 sequence: CASSQNRDSSYNEQFF. The CDR3 DNA follows: TGCGCCAGCAGCCAAAACCGGGACAGCTCCTACAATGAGCAGTTCTTC.